The present T cell receptor beta chain was sequenced within a study of cytomegalovirus exposure and HLA in healthy donors. General observations from the study: According to an earlier analysis, most TCR beta V segments yielded productive rearrangements about 87% or about 30% of the time.

J gave up 6 bases and V 1 base, and 3 bases lay outside the gene matches. The CDR3 contains 15 residues. Germline V gene data show CDR1 as SEHNR and CDR2 as FQNEAQ (reference sequence). Primers included in the PCR were 60 Vbeta and 13 Jbeta primers. Assay: immunoSEQ multiplex PCR; the TCRdb copy retains only in-frame clones and omits some. Among about 98,000 clones, about 81% were seen once, and the ten largest hold 11%. In regard to this clone: What it recognizes is unknown.

The source of this sequence is a man aged 18 to 30 in good health and CMV-seropositive. Sequencing was done on a sample of PBMCs. The V call is TRBV7-9, the J call TRBJ2-1, with 10 bases aligning to TRBD1. CDR3 coding DNA: TGTGCCAGCAGCTTAGGACAGGGGGCGATCAATGAGCAGTTCTTC. This sequence encodes CASSLGQGAINEQFF.